Below are 8 T cell receptor beta chains sequenced from a single sample in a study of radiotherapy plus CTLA-4 blockade in lung cancer (dated 2018 in TCRdb). The library was prepared using the immunoSEQ multiplex PCR assay. This is the immuneACCESS table as TCRdb keeps it, with only in-frame sequences that have V and J called. A part of the clones is gone; compared with another copy, unresolved V genes explain less than half, and the rest is unexplained. The sample contains over 30,000 clones, 60% to 80% of them found a single time. The ten largest clones add up to around 4.5% of the sample. The sequences come from peripheral blood, collected from a patient treated with radiotherapy plus ipilimumab. These receptor sequences come from a human donor with non-small cell lung cancer whose response to radiotherapy plus ipilimumab could not be evaluated.

The chain uses TRBV5-1 and TRBJ1-2; TRBD1 aligns across 10 bases. V shed 4 bases, J shed 0 bases, and the junction held 15 bases outside the gene matches. The CDR3 has 19 amino acids. Germline V gives CDR1 SGHRS, CDR2 YFSETQ. CDR3 nucleotides: TGCGCCAGCAGCCCTACATTTCCGGGACAGGGGAACCCTAACTATGGCTACACCTTC. Protein product: CASSPTFPGQGNPNYGYTF.

V gene TRBV28 combines with J gene TRBJ2-5; perhaps TRBD2 as D (6 bases). The end of the DNA aligns better with TRBJ2-7, so the J call may be wrong. The CDR3 length is 15 residues. CDR1 is MDHEN and CDR2 is SYDVKM in the germline V gene. The CDR3 region is CASSLPGGVKGEQYF. The CDR3 nucleotides read TGTGCCAGCAGTTTACCCGGGGGAGTGAAGGGCGAGCAGTACTTC.

The V call is TRBV30, the J call TRBJ2-5; 8 nucleotides agree with TRBD1. V trimming: 0 bases; J trimming: 0 bases; junction bases outside the gene matches: 3. Germline loops: CDR1 GTSNPN, CDR2 SVGIG (reference sequence). This CDR3 contains 15 residues. The CDR3 nucleotides read TGTGCCTGGAGTGTACTGACAGGGGACCAAGAGACCCAGTACTTC. Translated: CAWSVLTGDQETQYF. The whole variable domain, filled in from reference TRBV30 and TRBJ2-5, reads SQTIHQWPATLVQPVGSPLSLECTVEGTSNPNLYWYRQAAGRGLQLLFYSVGIGQISSEVPQNLSASRPQDRQFILSSKKLLLSDSGFYLCAWSVLTGDQETQYFGPGTRLLVL.

CDR3 bases: TGTGCCATCAGAATTATAGCGGGAGGGCCGAGCGAGCAGTTCTTC. Protein: CAIRIIAGGPSEQFF. This sequence joins TRBV10-3 and TRBJ2-1; TRBD2 matches 11 bases. The CDR3 is 15 amino acids. V shed 6 bases and J 10 bases; nucleotides not matched to a gene: 11. From germline, CDR1 is ENHRY and CDR2 SYGVKD.

The chain joins TRBV9 to TRBJ2-1; TRBD2 aligns across 8 bases. The CDR3 consists of 15 residues. Germline CDR1 is SGDLS and CDR2 is YYNGEE. Trimming at V came to 0 bases and at J to 2 bases, leaving 1 base not matched to a gene. CDR3 region: CASSVDSGTYNEQFF. The CDR3 coding sequence is TGTGCCAGCAGCGTAGATAGCGGGACCTACAATGAGCAGTTCTTC.

This chain uses TRBV6-1 with TRBJ2-7, with 8 bases fitting TRBD2. The CDR3 is 16 amino acids. With 4 bases clipped from V and 6 bases from J, the junction kept 14 bases outside the gene matches. Germline CDR1 reads MNHNS; CDR2 reads SASEGT. The CDR3 here is CASSAPGGAGVIEQYF. In DNA form, the CDR3 reads TGTGCCAGCAGTGCCCCGGGGGGAGCGGGAGTAATCGAGCAGTACTTC.

The chain uses TRBV2 and TRBJ1-2; 8 bases map to TRBD1. The V gene's germline CDR1 is SNHLY and CDR2 FYNNEI. Trimming removed 6 bases from V and 5 bases from J; junction bases left unmatched: 5. CDR3 length equals 13 residues. The CDR3 nucleotides read TGTGCCAGCAGCCCAGGACAGGGATATGGCTACACCTTC. This encodes CASSPGQGYGYTF. Variable domain in full (rest from reference TRBV2 and TRBJ1-2): EPEVTQTPSHQVTQMGQEVILRCVPISNHLYFYWYRQILGQKVEFLVSFYNNEISEKSEIFDDQFSVERPDGSNFTLKIRSTKLEDSAMYFCASSPGQGYGYTFGSGTRLTVV.

This chain joins TRBV4-1 and TRBJ1-2; 9 nucleotides agree with TRBD1. Trimming cost V 4 bases and J 7 bases; bases outside gene matches: 10. The CDR3 has 15 amino acids. Germline values: CDR1 MGHRA, CDR2 YSYEKL. The CDR3 DNA follows: TGCGCCAGCAGCCGCCCGGGACAGGGAAGAAGTGGCTACACCTTC. This sequence encodes CASSRPGQGRSGYTF.